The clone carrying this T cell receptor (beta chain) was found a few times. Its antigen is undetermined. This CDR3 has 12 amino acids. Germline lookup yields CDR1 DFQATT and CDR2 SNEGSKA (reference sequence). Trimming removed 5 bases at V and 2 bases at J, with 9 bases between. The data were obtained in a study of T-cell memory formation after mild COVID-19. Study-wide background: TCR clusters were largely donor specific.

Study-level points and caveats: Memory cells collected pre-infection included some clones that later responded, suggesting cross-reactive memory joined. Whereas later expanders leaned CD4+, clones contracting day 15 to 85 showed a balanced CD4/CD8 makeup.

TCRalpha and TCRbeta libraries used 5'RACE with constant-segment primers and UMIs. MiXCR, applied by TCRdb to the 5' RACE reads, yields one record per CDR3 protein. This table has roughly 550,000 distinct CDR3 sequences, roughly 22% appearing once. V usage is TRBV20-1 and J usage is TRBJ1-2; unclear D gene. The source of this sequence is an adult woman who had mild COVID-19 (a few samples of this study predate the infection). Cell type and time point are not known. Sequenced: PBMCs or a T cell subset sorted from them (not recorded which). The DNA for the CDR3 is TGCAGTGCTTCGGACGGCAACTATGGCTACACCTTC. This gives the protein CSASDGNYGYTF.